The 20 T cell receptor beta chains listed next were all sequenced from one sample in a study of blood T cell repertoires in COVID-19. TCRdb's copy holds only in-frame clones and misses some; the assay was immunoSEQ multiplex PCR. The table lists about 190,000 clones, approximately 79% of them singletons. The sample comprised peripheral blood. Receptor source: a man in his sixties with active or convalescent COVID-19.

V and J are TRBV28 and TRBJ1-2; D unresolved. V was clipped by 4 bases and J by 5 bases, with 5 bases between them. This CDR3 is 11 amino acids long. CDR1 and CDR2 from the germline V gene are MDHEN and SYDVKM. CDR3 coding DNA: TGTGCCAGCAGTTCTCCGTATGGCTACACCTTC. Translated, it gives CASSSPYGYTF.

The V call is TRBV19, the J call TRBJ2-1; 9 bases agree with TRBD1. The J segment lost 6 bases and the V segment lost 9 bases, leaving 6 bases of the junction unmatched. CDR1 LNHDA and CDR2 SQIVND come from the germline V gene (reference sequence). The CDR3 length is 13 residues. The CDR3 spells CASVGTGTNEQFF. The CDR3 bases are TGTGCCAGCGTCGGGACAGGGACCAATGAGCAGTTCTTC.

The chain has TRBV19 and TRBJ2-6; 7 nucleotides line up with TRBD2. Germline-derived CDR1 and CDR2 are LNHDA and SQIVND (reference sequence). This CDR3 has 14 residues. Unmatched junction bases numbered 0, after V lost 6 bases and J lost 1 base. The DNA of the CDR3 is TGTGCCAGTAGGGGGGGGTCTGGGGCCAACGTCCTGACTTTC. It yields the protein CASRGGSGANVLTF.

The rearrangement links TRBV18 to TRBJ2-5, with no clear D. There are 14 residues in the CDR3. Looked up from germline, CDR1 is KGHSH and CDR2 is LQKENI. V lost 2 bases and J lost 0, with 7 bases in between. In nucleotides, the CDR3 is TGTGCCAGCTCACCATACTCGAACCAAGAGACCCAGTACTTC. Protein product: CASSPYSNQETQYF.

The chain uses TRBV5-5 and TRBJ1-4, with D maybe TRBD1 (6 bases). There are 13 residues in the CDR3. V lost 4 bases, J lost 8 bases, and 12 bases lay in between. CDR1 SGHKS and CDR2 YYEKEE come from the germline V gene (reference sequence). CDR3 in amino acids: CASSPDSLEKLFF. Here the CDR3 DNA reads TGTGCCAGCAGCCCGGACAGTCTCGAAAAACTGTTTTTT.

The chain couples TRBV10-3 to TRBJ2-1; D is unresolved. From germline, CDR1 is ENHRY and CDR2 SYGVKD. The CDR3 is made up of 15 amino acids. V was trimmed by 7 bases and J by 0 bases, leaving 13 bases between them. In DNA form, the CDR3 reads TGTGCCATCACCACCGGGTACGGCTCCTACAATGAGCAGTTCTTC. It specifies CAITTGYGSYNEQFF.

The DNA of the CDR3 is TGCAGTGCTAGTAGAGCGGGCCGTGAAGCTTTCTTT. This encodes CSASRAGREAFF. The chain carries TRBV20-1 and TRBJ1-1; no firm D call. This CDR3 has 12 residues. Looked up from germline, CDR1 is DFQATT and CDR2 is SNEGSKA (reference sequence). Deletions cut 3 bases from V and 7 bases from J, with 12 bases between.

The chain employs TRBV29-1 and TRBJ2-5, with 7 bases matching TRBD1. Per the germline V gene, CDR1 is SQVTM and CDR2 is ANQGSEA. The CDR3 sequence is 14 residues long. V lost 6 bases to trimming and J lost 5 bases; unmatched junction nucleotides: 12. DNA for the CDR3: TGCAGCGTCGAGGGACAGAGAAGCGGCGAGACCCAGTACTTC. Translating gives CSVEGQRSGETQYF.

This clone came up a few times. This chain connects TRBV3-1 (or the pseudogene TRBV3-2) to TRBJ2-7; D possibly corresponds to TRBD2 (7 bases). The V and J ends lost 5 bases and 0 bases respectively, with 11 bases between them. The CDR3 extends over 14 amino acids. The V gene's germline CDR1 is LGHDT and CDR2 YNNKEL (reference sequence). The CDR3 sequence: CASSGGGVSYEQYF. The DNA of the CDR3 is TGTGCCAGCAGCGGAGGGGGGGTCTCCTACGAGCAGTACTTC.

The chain recombines TRBV7-2 with TRBJ2-1; weak D call: TRBD2 (5 bases). Trimming took 4 bases from V and 9 from J, leaving 13 bases between them. There are 13 residues in the CDR3. Germline V gene lookup returns CDR1 SGHTA and CDR2 FQGNSA. The CDR3 spells CASSSGLGSEQFF. CDR3 in DNA: TGTGCCAGCAGCTCCGGGTTAGGGAGTGAGCAGTTCTTC.

The genes are TRBV5-8 and TRBJ2-1; TRBD1 might be the D (5 bases). V was pared by 0 bases and J by 7 bases, with 20 bases between. CDR3 size: 17 residues. CDR1 and CDR2 from the germline V gene are SGHTS and YDEGEE. CDR3 coding DNA: TGTGCCAGCAGCTTGGGAAGGACATACCCATTGGGAAATGAGCAGTTCTTC. The encoded protein is CASSLGRTYPLGNEQFF.

This chain uses TRBV2 with TRBJ2-5; D is undetermined. Between the trimmed V and J ends, which lost 1 base and 0 bases, there was a span of 12 bases. Germline CDR1 and CDR2: SNHLY and FYNNEI. CDR3 size: 16 residues. The CDR3 is CASSEGSSSYQETQYF. The CDR3 region has the DNA TGTGCCAGCAGTGAAGGGAGCAGTTCCTACCAAGAGACCCAGTACTTC.

The CDR3 region has the DNA TGTGCCAGCAGCCAAGCGGCTAGCGGGACCACCGGGGAGCTGTTTTTT. Translation: CASSQAASGTTGELFF. V is TRBV3-1 (or the pseudogene TRBV3-2) and J is TRBJ2-2; 9 bases match TRBD2. In germline, CDR1 is LGHDT, CDR2 YNNKEL (reference sequence). V was clipped by 1 base and J by 4 bases; unmatched bases: 4. CDR3 size: 16 residues.

V and J are TRBV7-2 and TRBJ1-6; TRBD1 aligns across 7 bases. The CDR3 has 14 residues. The trim removed 4 bases at V and 10 bases at J, leaving 7 bases unmatched. Per germline, CDR1 SGHTA and CDR2 FQGNSA. In nucleotides, the CDR3 is TGTGCCAGCAGCTCCAGACAGGGAGTCTCACCCCTCCACTTT. Translating gives CASSSRQGVSPLHF.

This sequence joins TRBV6-2 or TRBV6-3 and TRBJ1-5; TRBD1 agrees at 10 bases. CDR3 length: 17 residues. Losses at the gene ends were 6 bases for V and 2 bases for J; bases not matched to a gene: 10. Germline CDR1 MNHEY, CDR2 SVGEGT. The CDR3 spells CASSPYGTGAGNQPQHF. The CDR3 DNA reads as TGTGCCAGCAGCCCTTACGGGACAGGGGCGGGCAATCAGCCCCAGCATTTT.

This clone is a singleton in its sample. V gene TRBV5-8 combines with J gene TRBJ2-4, with 8 bases aligning to TRBD1. Germline lookup yields CDR1 SGHTS and CDR2 YDEGEE. The V gene end was trimmed by 0 bases and the J gene end by 7 bases; junction bases not matched to a gene: 3. The CDR3 spans 14 residues. DNA of the CDR3: TGTGCCAGCAGCTTGGGGACAGGGATGAACATTCAGTACTTC. This translates into CASSLGTGMNIQYF.

V gene TRBV25-1 combines with J gene TRBJ1-4, with a possible D match to TRBD1 (6 bases). The V gene lost 8 bases and the J gene lost 7 bases, with 17 bases spanning the gap. The CDR3 is 14 amino acids. Germline V gene data show CDR1 as MGHDK and CDR2 as SYGVNS. The CDR3 DNA sequence: TGTGCCAGCCATCCTGCCGGGACAATTGAAAAACTGTTTTTT. This translates into CASHPAGTIEKLFF.

This sequence joins TRBV5-4 and TRBJ1-1, with TRBD1 matching over 10 bases. The V gene end was trimmed by 4 bases and the J gene end by 5 bases; junction bases not matched to a gene: 5. The CDR3 extends over 14 amino acids. Per the germline V gene, CDR1 is SGHNT and CDR2 is YYREEE (reference sequence). The CDR3 loop reads CASSQDRGRTEAFF. Here the CDR3 DNA reads TGTGCCAGCAGCCAGGACAGGGGGAGAACTGAAGCTTTCTTT.

CDR3 DNA sequence: TGTGCCAGCAGCTTTTTTAGTTCGGAGACAGGGGAGCAGTTCTTC. It yields the protein CASSFFSSETGEQFF. This chain uses TRBV5-5 with TRBJ2-1, with 7 positions matching TRBD1. CDR1 and CDR2 (germline): SGHKS, YYEKEE (reference sequence). This CDR3 region has 15 residues. V was pared by 2 bases and J by 10 bases, with 12 bases of the junction left unmatched.

The V and J genes are TRBV14 and TRBJ2-7, with a tentative D call TRBD2 (7 bases). CDR3 length: 20 amino acids. V lost 5 bases and J lost 0, with 29 bases in between. The germline V gene has CDR1 SGHDN and CDR2 FVKESK. CDR3 region: CASSRRTGTLDRGSSYEQYF. CDR3 sequence (DNA): TGTGCCAGCAGCAGACGTACCGGGACACTGGACCGCGGGAGCTCCTACGAGCAGTACTTC.